In this sample, the clone carrying this T cell receptor (beta chain) turned up a few times. This entry belongs to a study of regulatory T cells in long-lasting Graves disease. Time point described: newly diagnosed GD, antithyroid drugs for less than 3 months. PBMC-extracted RNA yielded the TCR library. The CDR3 loop spans 15 amino acids. The germline CDR1 and CDR2 sequences are SGHDN and FVKESK. Trimming shortened V by 3 bases and J by 0 bases, and 9 bases separated the two germline ends. Arm-PCR of CDR3 regions and iRepertoire HTBI primers were the basis on which TCR beta libraries were built. TCRdb reprocessed the multiplex PCR reads via MiXCR and lists one record per CDR3 protein. The table has roughly 560,000 distinct CDR3 sequences, 16% seen once. The sample was also reused in another study, on T cells in Graves' hyperthyroidism and ophthalmopathy.

The specimen comprised peripheral blood mononuclear cells (PBMCs), sampled at new diagnosis, from a patient treated with antithyroid drugs. This clonotype was obtained from a middle-aged woman with Graves disease. The chain has TRBV14 and TRBJ1-3, with D unclear. CDR3 residues: CASSHRLHSGNTIYF. CDR3 coding DNA: TGTGCCAGCAGCCATAGGCTCCACTCTGGAAACACCATATATTTT.